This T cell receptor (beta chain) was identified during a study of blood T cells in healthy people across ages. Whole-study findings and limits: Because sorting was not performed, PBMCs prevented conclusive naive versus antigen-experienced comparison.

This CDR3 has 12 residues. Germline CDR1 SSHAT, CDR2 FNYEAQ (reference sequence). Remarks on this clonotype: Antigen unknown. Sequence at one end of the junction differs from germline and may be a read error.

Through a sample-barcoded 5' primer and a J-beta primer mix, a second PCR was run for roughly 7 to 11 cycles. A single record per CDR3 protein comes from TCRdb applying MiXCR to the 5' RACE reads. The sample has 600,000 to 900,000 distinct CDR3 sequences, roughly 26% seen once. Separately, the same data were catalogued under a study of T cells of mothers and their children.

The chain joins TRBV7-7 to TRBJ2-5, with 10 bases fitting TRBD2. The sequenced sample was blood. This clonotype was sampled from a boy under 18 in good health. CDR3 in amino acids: CASSLLAGAQYF. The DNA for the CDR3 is TGTGCTAGCAGCTTGCTAGCGGGGGCCCAGTACTTC.